The 4 T cell receptor beta chains presented below share a single source sample, sequenced in a study of T cells in Graves' hyperthyroidism and ophthalmopathy. What was amplified from RNA transcripts were TCR beta CDR3 regions. HTBI primers were the set used in a first-round RT-PCR of the TCR CDR3. TCRdb processed the multiplex PCR reads anew with MiXCR; each CDR3 protein has one entry. Here the sample spans some 370,000 distinct CDR3 sequences, 11% to 15% being singletons. Sequencing was carried out using blood. Source of these receptors: a middle-aged man with Graves' ophthalmopathy.

The V gene is TRBV29-1, the J gene TRBJ2-5; 8 nucleotides match TRBD2. Per germline, CDR1 SQVTM and CDR2 ANQGSEA. The CDR3 has 13 amino acids. V gave up 1 base and J gave up 9 bases; unmatched junction bases: 7. Here the CDR3 reads CSVEGTSRRAQYF. The CDR3, as DNA: TGCAGCGTTGAAGGGACTAGCCGACGGGCCCAGTACTTC.

The sample holds a few counts of this clonotype. The chain joins TRBV6-1 to TRBJ2-6, with 9 bases aligning to TRBD1. Looked up from germline, CDR1 is MNHNS and CDR2 is SASEGT. The CDR3 sequence is 15 residues long. Trimming cost V 10 bases and J 2 bases; bases outside gene matches: 6. The CDR3 is CATWTGEAGANVLTF. CDR3 in DNA: TGTGCCACCTGGACAGGGGAGGCTGGGGCCAACGTCCTGACTTTC.

In its sample, this clonotype was seen many times. The CDR3 DNA reads as TGTGCCAGCAGTGGGGGACTGACAAATCAGCCCCAGCATTTT. This gives the protein CASSGGLTNQPQHF. The gene calls are TRBV2 and TRBJ1-5; tentatively, D is TRBD1 (5 bases). The CDR3 is made up of 14 amino acids. From germline, CDR1 is SNHLY and CDR2 FYNNEI. V dropped 4 bases and J dropped 4 bases, with 11 bases sitting between them.

This clonotype was seen only a few times. J is TRBJ1-3 and V is TRBV19; no firm D call. This CDR3 has 14 amino acids. The ends were cut back, 5 bases at V and 2 bases at J, with 10 bases in the middle. Germline CDR1 LNHDA, CDR2 SQIVND (reference sequence). In DNA, the CDR3 is TGTGCCAGTAGTCTCGTTGGCGCTGGAAACACCATATATTTT. Its translation is CASSLVGAGNTIYF.